This passage covers 22 T cell receptor beta chains from one sample sequenced in a study of T cell repertoires in cytomegalovirus infection. TCRdb ran MiXCR on the reads and lists one entry per CDR3 protein. The table shows approximately 170,000 distinct CDR3 sequences, with 17% occurring only once. The material sequenced was CD8+ T cells from PBMCs. The receptors derive from a human donor in good health (CMV status not recorded). Some clones in this sample may be carry-over from other donors' samples.

This clonotype was recorded many times. The chain couples TRBV20-1 to TRBJ1-6; no clear D gene. This CDR3 has 15 residues. The V gene's germline CDR1 is DFQATT and CDR2 SNEGSKA (reference sequence). V was cut by 0 bases and J by 6 bases, with 12 bases left in between. The chain's CDR3 is CSARDLKILNSPLHF. DNA of the CDR3: TGCAGTGCTAGAGATCTAAAGATCCTTAATTCACCCCTCCACTTT.

The DNA for the CDR3 is TGTGCCAGCAGAGTGAGCAGGGGAATCGTCTACGAGCAGTACTTC. Residues: CASRVSRGIVYEQYF. V is TRBV6-2 or TRBV6-3 and J is TRBJ2-7, with TRBD1 as a possible D gene (6 bases). Germline CDR1 and CDR2: MNHEY and SVGEGT. V dropped 6 bases and J dropped 3 bases, with 18 bases sitting between them. The CDR3 length is 15 residues.

The V call is TRBV9, the J call TRBJ2-3; D uncertain. Germline V gene lookup returns CDR1 SGDLS and CDR2 YYNGEE. The CDR3 consists of 15 residues. V lost 0 bases, J lost 2 bases, and 10 bases lay in between. The CDR3 coding sequence is TGTGCCAGCAGCGTAGCCGAAGGGCCCACAGATACGCAGTATTTT. It translates to CASSVAEGPTDTQYF.

This clonotype was picked up a small number of times. V gene TRBV15 combines with J gene TRBJ1-1; 9 positions agree with TRBD1. The CDR3 spans 18 residues. V was clipped by 3 bases and J by 1 base; unmatched bases: 12. Germline CDR1 and CDR2: LNHNV and YYDKDF (reference sequence). The CDR3 sequence is CATSRDHRDREANTEAFF. DNA of the CDR3: TGTGCCACCAGCAGGGACCACCGGGACAGGGAGGCGAACACTGAAGCTTTCTTT.

Comments on this clonotype: The conserved final phenylalanine or tryptophan is absent from the CDR3, which likely points to a read error. The rearrangement links TRBV6-2 or TRBV6-3 to TRBJ2-2; 7 bases agree with TRBD2. Germline loops: CDR1 MNHEY, CDR2 SVGEGT. CDR3 length: 14 residues. Trimming took 6 bases from V and 7 from J; bases not matched to a gene: 8. CDR3 DNA sequence: TGTGCCAGCAGCCGAAGCGGGATCTTCGGGGAGCTGTTTATT. It specifies CASSRSGIFGELFI.

This clonotype was counted a few times. The chain combines TRBV27 with TRBJ2-1; 13 bases match TRBD2. V shed 3 bases, J shed 10 bases, and the junction held 3 bases outside the gene matches. Germline V gene sequence: CDR1 MNHEY, CDR2 SMNVEV (reference sequence). The CDR3 covers 14 residues. CDR3 coding DNA: TGTGCCAGCAGTTTCCCGGGACTAGCGGGGGAGCAGTTCTTC. This gives the protein CASSFPGLAGEQFF.

This clonotype occurred a few times. The chain is built from TRBV7-6 and TRBJ2-7; 7 positions agree with TRBD1. Germline V gives CDR1 SGHVS, CDR2 FNYEAQ. There are 13 residues in the CDR3. V dropped 5 bases and J dropped 5; count of bases not matched to a gene: 6. The CDR3 DNA reads TGTGCCAGCAGCCGAGACAGGGTTAACGAGCAGTACTTC. Translation: CASSRDRVNEQYF.

This clonotype was seen many times. V is TRBV7-2 and J is TRBJ2-7; 8 nucleotides align to TRBD2. The germline gives CDR1 SGHTA, CDR2 FQGNSA. CDR3 size: 13 residues. V lost 8 bases to trimming and J lost 0 bases; unmatched junction nucleotides: 3. CDR3 in DNA: TGTGCCAGCCGCGGGGGGAGCTCCTACGAGCAGTACTTC. Encoded protein: CASRGGSSYEQYF.

The chain recombines TRBV29-1 with TRBJ2-2; tentative D call: TRBD2 (6 bases). CDR3 length equals 15 residues. Germline CDR1 reads SQVTM; CDR2 reads ANQGSEA. V shed 0 bases and J shed 7 bases, with 15 bases lying between them. Here the CDR3 reads CSVEEVDGGNGELFF. CDR3 in DNA: TGCAGCGTTGAAGAAGTGGACGGGGGAAACGGGGAGCTGTTTTTT.

The chain combines TRBV6-1 with TRBJ2-7; the D gene is possibly TRBD1 (5 bases). Germline lookup yields CDR1 MNHNS and CDR2 SASEGT. The CDR3 runs 13 residues. V was shortened by 11 bases and J by 3 bases, with 17 bases between the two germline ends. This CDR3 reads CAGGPRQNYEQYF. The CDR3 DNA sequence: TGTGCCGGTGGGCCCAGACAGAACTACGAGCAGTACTTC.

The chain combines TRBV29-1 with TRBJ2-3; no firm D call. Between the trimmed V and J ends, which lost 0 bases and 2 bases, there was a span of 12 bases. The CDR3 contains 15 residues. The germline V gene has CDR1 SQVTM and CDR2 ANQGSEA. The DNA for the CDR3 is TGCAGCGTTGAAGATCTTCAGAAAGACACAGATACGCAGTATTTT. It encodes CSVEDLQKDTDTQYF.

This clonotype was seen more than once but under ten times. This rearrangement joins TRBV27 to TRBJ2-7; 8 bases are shared with TRBD1. The germline V gene has CDR1 MNHEY and CDR2 SMNVEV (reference sequence). V dropped 6 bases and J dropped 0; count of bases not matched to a gene: 1. This CDR3 contains 13 residues. CDR3 protein: CASSRGLSYEQYF. In DNA form, the CDR3 reads TGTGCCAGCAGCAGGGGGCTCTCCTACGAGCAGTACTTC.

This chain links TRBV28 with TRBJ2-3; 10 bases match TRBD2. Germline values: CDR1 MDHEN, CDR2 SYDVKM. V was clipped by 3 bases and J by 0 bases; unmatched bases: 9. The length of the CDR3 is 18 residues. The CDR3 protein is CASSFASGSGGSTDTQYF. The CDR3 region has the DNA TGTGCCAGCAGTTTCGCTAGCGGGAGTGGGGGAAGCACAGATACGCAGTATTTT.

The chain links TRBV3-1 to TRBJ1-2, with 9 positions matching TRBD1. Germline V gives CDR1 LGHDT, CDR2 YNNKEL (reference sequence). The CDR3 sequence is 15 residues long. The V gene end was trimmed by 1 base and the J gene end by 4 bases; junction bases not matched to a gene: 4. The CDR3 spells CASSQVTGGLYGYTF. CDR3 bases: TGTGCCAGCAGCCAAGTAACAGGGGGCCTCTATGGCTACACCTTC.

The table lists this clonotype with a few counts. The chain uses TRBV6-2 or TRBV6-3 and TRBJ2-3; TRBD2 agrees at 10 bases. The trim removed 5 bases at V and 2 bases at J, leaving 10 bases unmatched. The CDR3 is 17 residues long. In germline, CDR1 is MNHEY, CDR2 SVGEGT. CDR3 nucleotides: TGTGCCAGCAGTCCCGGAGCGGGAGGGGGTTTCACAGATACGCAGTATTTT. Translating gives CASSPGAGGGFTDTQYF.

In its sample, this clonotype was seen many times. The rearrangement links TRBV7-6 to TRBJ2-3; 7 bases map to TRBD2. This CDR3 has 17 residues. Germline trimming cut 5 bases from V and 0 bases from J; bases unmatched to any gene: 11. Germline lookup yields CDR1 SGHVS and CDR2 FNYEAQ. The CDR3 region has the DNA TGTGCCAGCAGCCCCACTGGTAGCGGGTCTAGCACAGATACGCAGTATTTT. Translating gives CASSPTGSGSSTDTQYF. The full variable domain, in which reference TRBV7-6 and TRBJ2-3 provide the parts outside the CDR3, is GAGVSQSPRYKVTKRGQDVALRCDPISGHVSLYWYRQALGQGPEFLTYFNYEAQQDKSGLPNDRFSAERPEGSISTLTIQRTEQRDSAMYRCASSPTGSGSSTDTQYFGPGTRLTVL.

The sample holds a few counts of this clonotype. The chain uses TRBV6-2 or TRBV6-3 and TRBJ2-7; D perhaps matches TRBD2 (6 bases). V was cut by 4 bases and J by 6 bases, with 19 bases left in between. Germline CDR1 is MNHEY and CDR2 is SVGEGT. CDR3 length: 15 amino acids. The CDR3 loop reads CASSLGVREMGEQYF. The CDR3 DNA reads TGTGCCAGCAGTTTGGGAGTGCGGGAAATGGGCGAGCAGTACTTC.

This clonotype turned up a few times. V usage is TRBV6-8 and J usage is TRBJ1-1; 9 bases line up with TRBD1. This CDR3 has 12 residues. From germline, CDR1 is MNHGY and CDR2 SAAAGT. Trimming took 10 bases from V and 4 from J; bases not matched to a gene: 4. CDR3 amino acids: CATGQGSTEAFF. The CDR3 nucleotides are TGTGCCACGGGACAGGGAAGCACTGAAGCTTTCTTT.

This clonotype was counted between two and nine times. This rearrangement joins TRBV11-1 to TRBJ2-2; tentative D call: TRBD2 (5 bases). With 0 bases removed from V and 3 bases from J, the gap between germline ends came to 11 bases. Germline CDR1 SGHAT, CDR2 FQDESV (reference sequence). The CDR3 sequence is 16 residues long. CDR3 amino acids: CASSLALAVDTGELFF. The CDR3 DNA is TGTGCCAGCAGCTTAGCGCTAGCTGTGGACACCGGGGAGCTGTTTTTT.

This clonotype showed up just a few times. The rearrangement joins TRBV28 to TRBJ2-7; D is undetermined. The CDR3 runs 13 residues. The germline V gene encodes CDR1 MDHEN and CDR2 SYDVKM. The V end was cut by 1 base, the J end by 3 bases, with 7 bases between. The CDR3 sequence is CASSLLIRYEQYF. The DNA of the CDR3 is TGTGCCAGCAGTTTATTAATTCGCTACGAGCAGTACTTC.

The chain carries TRBV7-9 and TRBJ2-5; the D is unclear. Germline V gives CDR1 SEHNR, CDR2 FQNEAQ (reference sequence). Between the trimmed V and J ends, which lost 4 bases and 5 bases, there was a span of 17 bases. This CDR3 is built from 15 residues. CDR3 sequence: CASSSPDIQRETQYF. CDR3 bases: TGTGCCAGCAGCTCCCCCGACATACAGAGGGAGACCCAGTACTTC.

This clonotype appeared a few times. The chain carries TRBV28 and TRBJ2-7; D not certain. The CDR3 covers 12 residues. The germline V gene has CDR1 MDHEN and CDR2 SYDVKM. V lost 2 bases and J 4 bases, leaving 6 bases between the germline ends. The CDR3 DNA is TGTGCCAGCAGTTTACAGAAATACGAGCAGTACTTC. It codes for CASSLQKYEQYF.